This T cell receptor (beta chain) was documented in a study of blood T cell repertoires in COVID-19 (dated by TCRdb to about 2020). About the investigation overall: Samples from collaborators originated in the United States, Italy and Spain and spanned both the acute and convalescent phases of COVID-19. The prospective study material was composed of cDNA or gDNA derived from T cells, B-cell-depleted T cells, or PBMCs. Subjects who had been exposed to COVID-19, were actively infected with it, or had recovered from it provided the deeply sampled blood TCRbeta repertoires that made up the dataset. A freely available public database, intended as a resource for researchers studying the immune response to SARS-CoV-2, is where the repertoires were released. Samples were obtained from the ongoing ImmuneRACE study (first 160 participants) and from over a thousand subjects provided by 6 global collaborators. A de-identified subject ID, COVID-19 status, age in years and sex were almost always included in the sample metadata. Where available, HLA class I and class II types were obtained from metadata supplied by the sample provider rather than from assay-based typing.

For this clone: Its antigen is unknown. The record has no base qualities; no much larger clone is one base away.

V and J are truncated by 5 bases and 7 bases respectively, leaving an intervening sequence of 9 bases. The CDR3 numbers 12 residues from cysteine through phenylalanine. Of the read, only the CDR3 DNA is kept; its 36 bases are in frame from base 1. The germline V gene (reference sequence) supplies CDR1 LNHDA and CDR2 SQIVND. Collaborating institutions collected whole blood in K2EDTA tubes following their own protocols. For TCRbeta analysis, collaborators shipped samples in one of three forms: frozen whole blood, isolated PBMCs, or DNA extracted from either of those sample types. The immunoSEQ Assay, a bias-controlled multiplex PCR, was used to amplify TCRbeta CDR3 regions from genomic DNA. Processing in the source paper ran as follows. The number of nucleated cells in each sample was estimated by amplification of reference gene primers within the assay. To quantify the absolute abundance of each unique TCRbeta CDR3 rearrangement, sequence reads were collapsed and filtered. For each sample, productive Simpson clonality was calculated as the square root of Simpson's diversity index across productive rearrangements. The immuneACCESS repertoire file appears here via TCRdb, limited to in-frame rearrangements. These files lack a portion of the clones; in checked studies, under half of the deficit traces to unresolved V genes, and the cause of the others is not known. For V, J and clone size, that table is used; D and trimming come from the DNA. This sample lists roughly 110,000 clones; 75% to 90% were detected once. The top ten clonotypes cover approximately 0.75% of the sample.

Study-wide conclusions, independent of this receptor: Clinical and demographic metadata were provided uncurated, with the amount varying by source and participant.

The source of this sequence is a woman in her 70s with acute or convalescent COVID-19. The chain is made from TRBV19 and TRBJ1-5; there is no confident call for the D gene. Source material: peripheral blood. The DNA sequence is as follows: TGTGCCAGTAGTCCCTTGTCGCAGCCCCAGCATTTT. This codes for CASSPLSQPQHF.